The source of this T cell receptor beta chain is a study of post-analysis software for immune sequencing data. Presence of unique molecular identifiers characterized the TCR beta cDNA libraries. From the PCR reads, TCRdb called clonotypes with MiXCR, one entry per CDR3 protein. The sample shows 400,000 to 500,000 distinct CDR3 sequences, approximately 38% of them seen only once. This TCR came from a girl aged 2 to 10 with multiple sclerosis. Sequencing was done on a sample of blood.

This CDR3 is CSVNQETQYF. In DNA, the CDR3 is TGCAGCGTTAATCAAGAGACCCAGTACTTC. The rearrangement uses TRBV29-1 and TRBJ2-5, with unresolved D. Germline CDR1 and CDR2: SQVTM and ANQGSEA. The CDR3 is made up of 10 amino acids. V was clipped by 5 bases and J by 2 bases, with 3 bases between them.